This T cell receptor beta chain derives from a study of Ad26.COV2.S vaccination and SARS-CoV-2 variants. Findings and limits, study-wide: Non-spike TCR breadth showed similarity between vaccine and placebo recipients. Spike-specific responses of CD8+ and CD4+ T cells were reported to display substantial breadth after vaccination.

This clone appeared a few times. What it binds is not known. The treatment here: some 20 received Ad26.COV2.S at low or high dose, single or two shots; about 5 received placebo; per-sample allocation not given. Sampling happened 63 days after the first vaccine or placebo injection. An adult of 18-55 years in Boston served as donor. The vaccine antigen was prefusion-stabilized Wuhan SARS-CoV-2 spike. The germline CDR1 and CDR2 sequences are LNHDA and SQIVND (reference sequence). With 10 bases removed from V and 5 bases from J, the gap between germline ends came to 18 bases. This CDR3 is built from 15 residues. Libraries were prepared by immunoSEQ multiplex PCR; TCRdb keeps only in-frame clonotypes and omits some of them. The data contain roughly 300,000 clones, approximately 90% of them singletons.

This sample comprised peripheral blood, obtained in a trial of Ad26.COV2.S vaccine versus placebo. The source is a person between 18 and 59 years old who received the Ad26.COV2.S COVID-19 vaccine or a placebo. The chain couples TRBV19 to TRBJ1-6, with D possibly being TRBD1 (5 bases). CDR3 in DNA: TGTGCCACGAGACAACCGGGACTCAATAATTCACCCCTCCACTTT. Amino acids: CATRQPGLNNSPLHF. Variable domain in full (rest from reference TRBV19 and TRBJ1-6): DGGITQSPKYLFRKEGQNVTLSCEQNLNHDAMYWYRQDPGQGLRLIYYSQIVNDFQKGDIAEGYSVSREKKESFPLTVTSAQKNPTAFYLCATRQPGLNNSPLHFGNGTRLTVT.